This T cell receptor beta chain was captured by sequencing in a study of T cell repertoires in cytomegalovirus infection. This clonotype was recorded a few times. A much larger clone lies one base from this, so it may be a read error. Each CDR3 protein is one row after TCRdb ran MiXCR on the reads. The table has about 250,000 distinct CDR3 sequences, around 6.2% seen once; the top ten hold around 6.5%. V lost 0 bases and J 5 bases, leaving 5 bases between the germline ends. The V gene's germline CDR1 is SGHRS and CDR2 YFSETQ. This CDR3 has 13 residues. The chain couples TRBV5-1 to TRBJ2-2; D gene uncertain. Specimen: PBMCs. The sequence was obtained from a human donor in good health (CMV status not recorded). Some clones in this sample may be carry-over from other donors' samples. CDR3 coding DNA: TGCGCCAGCAGCTTGGGGTCTACCGGGGAGCTGTTTTTT. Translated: CASSLGSTGELFF.